These 31 T cell receptor beta chains were all obtained from the same sample, sequenced in a study of low-dose radiotherapy and immunotherapy resistance in tumors (dated by TCRdb to about 2022). The listed sequencing device is Illumina HiSeq 2500. First-strand cDNA was synthesized using Superscript III and a set of TRAV- and TRBV-specific primers, so that both TCRalpha and TCRbeta chains were covered. TCRs were amplified with Phusion for around 18 PCR cycles, with a constant-region primer paired with the adapter attached to the V primers. TCRdb reprocessed the public reads (quality trimming at Q25 with fastp, clone calling with MiXCR) and kept in-frame beta chains. Identical CDR3 proteins give one entry, which carries the most common genes and DNA. In all, the sample holds about 58,000 distinct CDR3 sequences, and 23% of those were seen once. The top ten clonotypes cover 6.5% to 8% of the sample.

The time point label, read with the paper, signifies: after trial treatment. The treatment or condition label of this sample denotes: LDRT plus nivolumab, ipilimumab, low-dose cyclophosphamide and aspirin (RACIN trial). This specimen was PBMCs, taken after low-dose radiotherapy plus immunotherapy. All receptors come from a male donor with prostate cancer.

This clonotype was seen many times. This chain uses TRBV20-1 with TRBJ2-7; 7 bases align to TRBD1. The CDR3 has 11 residues. V lost 6 bases to trimming and J lost 4 bases; unmatched junction nucleotides: 3. Germline values: CDR1 DFQATT, CDR2 SNEGSKA (reference sequence). This chain's CDR3 is CSAKQGYEQYF. CDR3 coding DNA: TGCAGTGCAAAACAGGGGTACGAGCAGTACTTC.

About this clonotype itself: A far larger clone is one nucleotide away, so this likely arose from a read error. The chain couples TRBV5-3 to TRBJ2-7; the D gene is possibly TRBD2 (6 bases). TRBV5-3 is labeled an ORF, and its function is uncertain. The CDR3 length is 16 residues. V shed 8 bases and J shed 6 bases, with 27 bases lying between them. The CDR3 region has the DNA TGTGCCAGCAGCCAAGATTCGCCCAATCAAGCGGGCGAGCAGTACTTC. Translating gives CASSQDSPNQAGEQYF.

This clonotype has a count of ten or more. This rearrangement joins TRBV6-2 or TRBV6-3 to TRBJ2-3; TRBD2 might be the D (6 bases). CDR3 length equals 13 residues. Germline CDR1 is MNHEY and CDR2 is SVGEGT. Between the trimmed V and J ends, which lost 10 bases and 0 bases, there was a span of 11 bases. The CDR3: CATGVTSTDTQYF. In nucleotides, the CDR3 is TGTGCCACGGGGGTCACAAGCACAGATACGCAGTATTTT.

This clonotype was found many times. Written as DNA, the CDR3 is TGCAGCGTTGAGATGGGGACAGGAGTTGAAGCTTTCTTT. This sequence encodes CSVEMGTGVEAFF. The chain joins TRBV29-1 to TRBJ1-1; 8 nucleotides align to TRBD1. The CDR3 totals 13 residues. The ends lost 3 bases at V and 7 bases at J; junction bases unmatched: 7. The V gene's germline CDR1 is SQVTM and CDR2 ANQGSEA.

This clonotype was observed at least ten times. This chain links TRBV30 with TRBJ1-4, with D perhaps matching TRBD1 (6 bases). CDR1 is GTSNPN, CDR2 SVGIG, per germline (reference sequence). The V and J ends lost 5 bases and 0 bases respectively, with 34 bases between them. There are 22 residues in the CDR3. As DNA, the CDR3 is TGTGCCTGGTCTATAACACCGGGACATGTATGGACACCTATTGCAACTAATGAAAAACTGTTTTTT. It codes for CAWSITPGHVWTPIATNEKLFF.

This clonotype was recorded at least ten times. This sequence joins TRBV2 and TRBJ2-7, with D perhaps given as TRBD1 or TRBD2 (5 bases each). CDR1 is SNHLY, CDR2 FYNNEI, per germline. V was trimmed by 3 bases and J by 5 bases, leaving 17 bases between them. This CDR3 region has 15 residues. DNA for the CDR3: TGTGCCAGCAGTGATTTTTTGGGGGAATTCCACGAGCAGTACTTC. Amino acids: CASSDFLGEFHEQYF.

There are many counts of this clonotype. V usage is TRBV30 and J usage is TRBJ2-7; 8 nucleotides line up with TRBD1. Losses at the gene ends were 3 bases for V and 3 bases for J; bases not matched to a gene: 7. This CDR3 contains 14 residues. Germline CDR1 and CDR2: GTSNPN and SVGIG (reference sequence). The CDR3 protein is CAWRATGQVYEQYF. CDR3 nucleotide sequence: TGTGCCTGGAGGGCAACGGGACAGGTCTACGAGCAGTACTTC. Together with reference TRBV30 and TRBJ2-7, the CDR3 gives the full variable domain: SQTIHQWPATLVQPVGSPLSLECTVEGTSNPNLYWYRQAAGRGLQLLFYSVGIGQISSEVPQNLSASRPQDRQFILSSKKLLLSDSGFYLCAWRATGQVYEQYFGPGTRLTVT.

This clonotype has ten or more counts. The V call is TRBV5-6, the J call TRBJ2-5; the D gene is possibly TRBD2 (5 bases). Between the trimmed V and J ends, which lost 0 bases and 1 base, there was a span of 10 bases. The CDR3 loop spans 15 amino acids. Germline loops: CDR1 SGHDT, CDR2 YYEEEE. The CDR3 DNA is TGTGCCAGCAGCTTGGCGGCGGGCCTCCAAGAGACCCAGTACTTC. Amino acid sequence: CASSLAAGLQETQYF.

Remarks on this clonotype: A far larger clone is just one base off, so this is likely a read error. The chain joins TRBV4-3 to TRBJ2-7; 9 bases align to TRBD2. Losses at the gene ends were 0 bases for V and 7 bases for J; bases not matched to a gene: 1. CDR3 length equals 13 residues. Looked up from germline, CDR1 is LGHNA and CDR2 is YSLEER. The CDR3 loop is CASSQDAGGEQYF. The CDR3 nucleotides are TGCGCCAGCAGCCAAGATGCGGGGGGGGAGCAGTACTTC.

This clonotype was recorded many times. The rearrangement links TRBV19 to TRBJ1-6; 8 bases match TRBD1. Germline CDR1 is LNHDA and CDR2 is SQIVND (reference sequence). Trimming took 6 bases from V and 0 from J; bases not matched to a gene: 13. The CDR3 covers 19 residues. CDR3 in DNA: TGTGCCAGTAGCAAAAATGGACAGGGACTACCCTCCTATAATTCACCCCTCCACTTT. Translating gives CASSKNGQGLPSYNSPLHF.

At least ten counts were recorded for this clonotype. The chain couples TRBV29-1 to TRBJ2-2, with D hard to call. The CDR3 length is 12 residues. Trimming took 4 bases from V and 1 from J, leaving 4 bases between them. Germline V gene lookup returns CDR1 SQVTM and CDR2 ANQGSEA. This CDR3 reads CSVGQNTGELFF. The CDR3 DNA follows: TGCAGCGTTGGTCAGAACACCGGGGAGCTGTTTTTT.

This clonotype has at least ten counts. V usage is TRBV5-8 and J usage is TRBJ2-6; 10 positions agree with TRBD1. V gave up 4 bases and J gave up 2 bases; unmatched junction bases: 6. Per germline, CDR1 SGHTS and CDR2 YDEGEE. The length of the CDR3 is 17 residues. The chain's CDR3 is CASSLGQGGAGANVLTF. CDR3 nucleotides: TGTGCCAGCAGCCTAGGACAGGGGGGAGCTGGGGCCAACGTCCTGACTTTC.

This rearrangement joins TRBV7-3 to TRBJ2-1; D possibly corresponds to TRBD1 (6 bases). Germline-derived CDR1 and CDR2 are SGHTA and FQGTGA. CDR3 length: 15 amino acids. V dropped 0 bases and J dropped 6 bases, with 12 bases sitting between them. CDR3 loop: CASSLTGQLGNEQFF. For the CDR3, the DNA is TGTGCCAGCAGCTTAACGGGACAACTGGGCAATGAGCAGTTCTTC.

This clonotype was observed at least ten times. The chain uses TRBV20-1 and TRBJ2-3; 12 bases line up with TRBD2. Germline V CDR1 and CDR2: DFQATT, SNEGSKA (reference sequence). After removal of 5 bases from V and 2 bases from J, the junction contained 8 bases not matched to a gene. This CDR3 is built from 16 residues. Here the CDR3 reads CSALPGLAGFTDTQYF. CDR3 nucleotides: TGCAGTGCTCTCCCGGGACTAGCGGGTTTCACAGATACGCAGTATTTT.

This clonotype was found many times. The chain carries TRBV7-2 and TRBJ2-3; D is uncertain. The germline V gene encodes CDR1 SGHTA and CDR2 FQGNSA. CDR3 length: 11 residues. V shed 2 bases and J shed 5 bases, with 2 bases lying between them. CDR3 loop: CASSLLDTQYF. For the CDR3, the DNA is TGTGCCAGCAGCTTACTAGATACGCAGTATTTT. Using reference TRBV7-2 and TRBJ2-3 for the parts outside the CDR3, the full variable domain is GAGVSQSPSNKVTEKGKDVELRCDPISGHTALYWYRQSLGQGLEFLIYFQGNSAPDKSGLPSDRFSAERTGGSVSTLTIQRTQQEDSAVYLCASSLLDTQYFGPGTRLTVL.

This clonotype has at least ten counts. The genes are TRBV29-1 and TRBJ2-3; 8 nucleotides agree with TRBD2. This CDR3 is built from 14 residues. The germline CDR1 and CDR2 sequences are SQVTM and ANQGSEA. Trimming removed 4 bases from V and 0 bases from J; junction bases left unmatched: 3. The CDR3 DNA reads TGCAGCGTTGTCAGCGGGGGAAGCACAGATACGCAGTATTTT. This encodes CSVVSGGSTDTQYF.

The rearrangement joins TRBV4-3 to TRBJ1-6; D may be TRBD1 (5 bases). V was clipped by 3 bases and J by 13 bases, with 13 bases between them. Germline CDR1 is LGHNA and CDR2 is YSLEER. This CDR3 contains 13 residues. CDR3 sequence: CASSHDSPFPLHF. The CDR3 nucleotides read TGCGCCAGCAGCCACGACAGCCCCTTCCCCCTCCACTTT.

Comments on this clonotype: It is likely a read error: a sequence one base away is far more abundant. This chain connects TRBV10-3 to TRBJ2-7; 9 positions match TRBD1. The V gene's germline CDR1 is ENHRY and CDR2 SYGVKD. J lost 7 bases, V lost 4 bases, and 14 bases had no gene match. The CDR3 contains 16 residues. The CDR3 sequence: CAISGSDRGSYNEQYF. The CDR3 DNA is TGTGCCATCAGTGGCTCCGACAGGGGGTCGTACAATGAGCAGTACTTC.

This clonotype was recorded at least ten times. The rearrangement joins TRBV5-1 to TRBJ2-3, with D maybe TRBD1 (6 bases). There are 17 residues in the CDR3. Trimming stripped 0 bases from V and 2 bases from J, with 16 bases between. CDR1 is SGHRS, CDR2 YFSETQ, per germline. The CDR3 loop reads CASSLATGTMNTDTQYF. For the CDR3, the DNA is TGCGCCAGCAGCTTGGCCACCGGGACAATGAACACAGATACGCAGTATTTT.

This clonotype was observed at least ten times. The chain joins TRBV20-1 to TRBJ2-5; D gene uncertain. The CDR3 totals 12 residues. CDR1 is DFQATT and CDR2 is SNEGSKA in the germline V gene (reference sequence). V was pared by 3 bases and J by 3 bases, with 8 bases between. CDR3 bases: TGCAGTGCTAGCGGAACAAAAGAGACCCAGTACTTC. Its translation: CSASGTKETQYF.

The rearrangement joins TRBV7-2 to TRBJ2-1; D possibly matches TRBD1 or TRBD2 (7 bases each). Looked up from germline, CDR1 is SGHTA and CDR2 is FQGNSA. The CDR3 totals 18 residues. Trimming shortened V by 4 bases and J by 8 bases, and 27 bases separated the two germline ends. The chain's CDR3 is CASSSRGVASGLHDEQFF. The CDR3 DNA follows: TGTGCCAGCAGCTCCAGGGGGGTGGCTAGCGGCCTACACGATGAGCAGTTCTTC. Supplemented by reference TRBV7-2 and TRBJ2-1, the full variable domain reads GAGVSQSPSNKVTEKGKDVELRCDPISGHTALYWYRQSLGQGLEFLIYFQGNSAPDKSGLPSDRFSAERTGGSVSTLTIQRTQQEDSAVYLCASSSRGVASGLHDEQFFGPGTRLTVL.

The chain carries TRBV9 and TRBJ2-7; D gene ambiguous. The CDR3 has 13 amino acids. V was shortened by 0 bases and J by 1 base, with 5 bases between the two germline ends. From germline, CDR1 is SGDLS and CDR2 YYNGEE. Here the CDR3 DNA reads TGTGCCAGCAGCGTAGGGGTATCCTACGAGCAGTACTTC. It specifies CASSVGVSYEQYF.

This chain joins TRBV9 and TRBJ2-1; D gene unclear. With 0 bases removed from V and 4 bases from J, the gap between germline ends came to 11 bases. Germline V lookup: CDR1 SGDLS, CDR2 YYNGEE. The CDR3 runs to 15 residues. DNA of the CDR3: TGTGCCAGCAGCGTAGGGACCCTGCATTACAATGAGCAGTTCTTC. It specifies CASSVGTLHYNEQFF.

A word on this clonotype: The likely explanation is a read error, given a far larger clone one base away. This chain links TRBV18 with TRBJ2-5; D is uncertain. Trimming took off 2 bases at V and 11 bases at J, with 24 bases between the two ends. Germline CDR1 is KGHSH and CDR2 is LQKENI. The CDR3 is 16 amino acids. The CDR3 DNA reads TGTGCCAGCTCACCAGCTGACCTAATCTCCTACAATGAGCAGTACTTC. Its protein is CASSPADLISYNEQYF.

This clonotype was recorded many times. The V and J genes are TRBV20-1 and TRBJ2-3; D is perhaps TRBD1 (6 bases). Trimming stripped 2 bases from V and 6 bases from J, with 15 bases between. This CDR3 has 14 amino acids. CDR1 and CDR2 (germline): DFQATT, SNEGSKA (reference sequence). The CDR3 bases are TGCAGTGCTAGATCGGAGAGGGGGTTGGATACGCAGTATTTT. Translated: CSARSERGLDTQYF.

This clonotype was recorded a few times. This rearrangement joins TRBV6-8 to TRBJ2-2; 10 bases are a match to TRBD1. The germline V gene has CDR1 MNHGY and CDR2 SAAAGT. This CDR3 is 16 amino acids long. The V gene end was trimmed by 4 bases and the J gene end by 5 bases; junction bases not matched to a gene: 7. CDR3 region: CASSWEGQGRTGELFF. The CDR3 region has the DNA TGTGCCAGCAGTTGGGAGGGACAGGGGAGAACCGGGGAGCTGTTTTTT.

This clonotype was picked up one time. Given a much more abundant clone one base away, this may be a read error. V is TRBV7-6 and J is TRBJ2-1; D unclear. The V end was cut by 2 bases, the J end by 8 bases, with 7 bases between. Germline values: CDR1 SGHVS, CDR2 FNYEAQ. The CDR3 is made up of 12 amino acids. The chain's CDR3 is CASSLTWYEQFF. Written as DNA, the CDR3 is TGTGCCAGCAGCTTAACTTGGTATGAGCAGTTCTTC.

This clonotype was seen many times. The chain joins TRBV6-2 or TRBV6-3 to TRBJ1-5; 7 positions agree with TRBD1. V trimming: 6 bases; J trimming: 6 bases; junction bases outside the gene matches: 8. The CDR3 totals 14 residues. Germline V CDR1 and CDR2: MNHEY, SVGEGT. CDR3 loop: CASSSGGIGQPQHF. For the CDR3, the DNA is TGTGCCAGCAGCTCAGGGGGGATCGGTCAGCCCCAGCATTTT.

In its sample, this clonotype was seen many times. The chain uses TRBV29-1 and TRBJ2-3; 7 bases are shared with TRBD1. The V gene's germline CDR1 is SQVTM and CDR2 ANQGSEA. The ends lost 6 bases at V and 1 base at J; junction bases unmatched: 7. The CDR3 length is 14 residues. The CDR3 nucleotides are TGCAGCGTCGGACCGGGACAGCGCACAGATACGCAGTATTTT. This gives the protein CSVGPGQRTDTQYF.

V gene TRBV6-8 combines with J gene TRBJ2-7; TRBD2 matches 16 bases. The germline V gene encodes CDR1 MNHGY and CDR2 SAAAGT. The V gene end was trimmed by 3 bases and the J gene end by 2 bases; junction bases not matched to a gene: 1. This CDR3 contains 16 residues. The CDR3 nucleotides read TGTGCCAGCAGTTATGGGACTAGCGGGGGGGCCTACGAGCAGTACTTC. The encoded protein is CASSYGTSGGAYEQYF.

V gene TRBV28 combines with J gene TRBJ1-1; D remains unclear. CDR3 length: 14 residues. Trimming removed 5 bases from V and 0 bases from J, with 10 bases in between. Looked up from germline, CDR1 is MDHEN and CDR2 is SYDVKM. CDR3 amino acids: CASSPSTLNTEAFF. Written as DNA, the CDR3 is TGTGCCAGCAGTCCATCGACACTGAACACTGAAGCTTTCTTT.